Each of the 8 T cell receptor beta chains below was sequenced from the same sample in a study of CD8+ T cells in alopecia areata. Extracted RNA was reverse transcribed into cDNA, the sequencing template. The table came from immunoSEQ multiplex PCR; TCRdb's copy has only in-frame clones and leaves some out. This sample has roughly 110,000 clones, each found more than once. Sequenced sample: lesional skin. The receptors originated from a C3H/HeJ mouse with alopecia areata. As its MHC haplotype, the strain has H2-k.

This clone has only a few counts. Gene names denote mouse genes. The sequenced fragment ends 4 residues before the CDR3 boundary, so the rest is inferred from the germline J gene. The V call is TRBV1, the J call TRBJ2-1; 10 positions agree with TRBD1. The length of the CDR3 is 16 residues. Germline V CDR1 and CDR2: NSQYPW, LRSPGD (reference sequence). Trimming at V came to 2 bases and at J to 1 base, leaving 2 bases not matched to a gene. CDR3 DNA, as far as it was read: TGCACCTGCAGTGCACTGGGACAGGGGAACTATGCT. Encoded protein: CTCSALGQGNYA. The complete CDR3 sequence is CTCSALGQGNYAEQFF.

In its sample, this clone was seen many times. The genes are named according to mouse. Read data end 4 residues before the CDR3 end; the end is taken from the germline J gene. The chain links TRBV13-3 to TRBJ2-2; 10 nucleotides line up with TRBD2. V lost 5 bases and J lost 6; bases outside the gene matches: 1. The germline CDR1 and CDR2 sequences are NNHDY and SYVADS. The CDR3 covers 13 residues. Incomplete CDR3 DNA: TGTGCCAGCAGGACTGGGGGGCCCGGG. Translation: CASRTGGPG. The entire CDR3 reads CASRTGGPGQLYF.

About this clone itself: Mouse gene names and germline throughout. The observed sequence ends 4 residues before the CDR3 terminus, with the missing tail filled in from the germline J gene. The V and J genes are TRBV19 and TRBJ1-1; 7 nucleotides line up with TRBD1. The ends lost 4 bases at V and 1 base at J; junction bases unmatched: 4. Germline CDR1 reads FNHDT; CDR2 reads SITEND (reference sequence). The CDR3 totals 14 residues. The CDR3 sequence: CASSYRGSNTEVFF. The sequenced part of the CDR3 DNA is TGTGCCAGCAGTTACAGGGGTTCGAACACA.

Notes on this clone: The genes and germline here are from mouse. Read sequence stops 4 residues before the CDR3 end, and the germline J gene provides the missing end. The chain combines TRBV19 with TRBJ2-7; 12 bases match TRBD2. Trimming took 4 bases from V and 0 from J; bases not matched to a gene: 5. The CDR3 sequence is 16 residues long. The germline V gene has CDR1 FNHDT and CDR2 SITEND (reference sequence). CDR3 residues: CASSLDWGGSSYEQYF. CDR3 DNA (partial): TGTGCCAGCAGTCTCGACTGGGGGGGCAGCTCCTAT.

This clone was observed at least ten times. TCRdb's protein sequence differs at residue 12 from the translated DNA; the protein presented here follows the DNA. Gene names and germline match the mouse. The CDR3 is cut off 3 residues early in the read; its end comes from the germline J gene. The rearrangement joins TRBV13-3 to TRBJ1-3; 12 nucleotides agree with TRBD1. The CDR3 runs to 15 residues. The ends lost 4 bases at V and 3 bases at J; junction bases unmatched: 2. Germline CDR1 reads NNHDY; CDR2 reads SYVADS. The CDR3 reads CASSWDRGLGNTLYF. The CDR3 DNA, read in part, is TGTGCCAGCAGTTGGGACAGGGGGCTTGGAAATACG. The full variable domain, rest sourced from reference TRBV13-3 and TRBJ1-3, is EAAVTQSPRSKVAVTGGKVTLSCHQTNNHDYMYWYRQDTGHGLRLIHYSYVADSTEKGDIPDGYKASRPSQENFSLILELASLSQTAVYFCASSWDRGLGNTLYFGEGSRLIVV.

This clone occurred a few times. The genes and germline here are from mouse. The read terminates 4 residues before the CDR3 end, so the remaining end is supplied by the germline J gene. This chain connects TRBV13-3 to TRBJ1-1, with 9 bases fitting TRBD1. Germline-derived CDR1 and CDR2 are NNHDY and SYVADS. The CDR3 extends over 13 amino acids. CDR3 sequence: CASSVRQGAEVFF. The part of the CDR3 DNA that was read is TGTGCCAGCAGTGTCAGACAGGGGGCA.

Comments on this clone: The gene names given are mouse names. The CDR3 end is not reached by the read, which stops 4 residues before it; the germline J gene fills it in. The V and J genes are TRBV16 and TRBJ2-2; D is possibly TRBD1 (5 bases). V dropped 5 bases and J dropped 0 bases, with 10 bases sitting between them. Germline CDR1 SGHSA, CDR2 FRNQAP. The length of the CDR3 is 15 residues. The CDR3 DNA, read in part, is TGTGCAAGCAGCCCGGACACTGCAAACACCGGG. Residues: CASSPDTANTG. In full, the CDR3 reads CASSPDTANTGQLYF.

To note about this clone: Germline and genes here are mouse. The read is 4 residues too short to cover the CDR3 end, so that end is filled in from the germline J gene. The chain employs TRBV13-3 and TRBJ2-7; D may be TRBD1 (6 bases). Looked up from germline, CDR1 is NNHDY and CDR2 is SYVADS. The CDR3 spans 14 residues. The CDR3 loop reads CASSDWDKTYEQYF. The DNA read from the CDR3 is TGTGCCAGCAGTGATTGGGACAAGACTTAT.